This T cell receptor (beta chain) was found in a study of T cells after yellow fever vaccination. The sample holds a few counts of this clonotype. TCRdb re-analysed the 5' RACE reads in MiXCR, keeping a single row per CDR3 protein. The sample lists over 250,000 distinct CDR3 sequences, about 4% seen once, with 20% to 25% in the top ten. The source material was PBMCs, sampled 5 days after the yellow fever booster vaccination. The TCR was taken from a man younger than 35 who received the YFV17D yellow fever vaccine.

CDR3 in amino acids: CASSFAVQSPDYGYTF. The DNA of the CDR3 is TGTGCCAGCAGCTTTGCTGTGCAGAGCCCCGACTATGGCTACACCTTC. The chain employs TRBV7-8 and TRBJ1-2; D call uncertain. CDR1 and CDR2 (germline): SGHVS, FQNEAQ. V was cut by 3 bases and J by 3 bases, with 17 bases left in between. This CDR3 comprises 16 residues.